The 8 T cell receptor beta chains given below trace back to one sample, sequenced in a study of shared clonotypes between healthy human individuals. Method: immunoSEQ multiplex PCR; TCRdb's copy keeps in-frame clones and lacks some. This sample has hundreds of thousands of clones; 55% to 85% occur once, and the top ten carry more than 1.5%. The material sequenced was memory CD4+ T cells sorted from blood. Sample subset: CD45RA-negative fraction. The receptors derive from a woman aged 30 to 39 in good health.

The V and J genes are TRBV4-2 and TRBJ1-1; D is unresolved. Germline values: CDR1 LGHNA, CDR2 YNFKEQ. The CDR3 has 15 amino acids. Trimming took off 3 bases at V and 1 base at J, with 12 bases between the two ends. CDR3 loop: CASSHTVLGNTEAFF. CDR3 bases: TGTGCCAGCAGCCACACCGTTTTGGGGAACACTGAAGCTTTCTTT.

This clone was seen a handful of times. This rearrangement joins TRBV11-2 to TRBJ2-5, with 9 bases identical to TRBD1. The germline gives CDR1 SGHAT, CDR2 FQNNGV. The CDR3 totals 15 residues. V was pared by 3 bases and J by 7 bases, with 9 bases of the junction left unmatched. The CDR3 protein is CASSFDRDREGTQYF. As DNA, the CDR3 is TGTGCCAGCAGCTTCGACCGGGACAGGGAAGGGACCCAGTACTTC.

Comments on this clone: A single base is all that separates this from a far larger clone, so a read error is likely. At the DNA level, this CDR3 is encoded by other sequences in the same sample as well. The genes are TRBV5-1 and TRBJ2-1, with 7 bases matching TRBD2. V lost 0 bases and J lost 2; bases outside the gene matches: 2. The CDR3 covers 15 residues. Germline assignment: CDR1 SGHRS and CDR2 YFSETQ. The chain's CDR3 is CASSLASGAYNEQFF. CDR3 bases: TGCGCCAGCAGCTTGGCTAGCGGTGCCTACAATGAGCAGTTCTTC.

The V call is TRBV7-9, the J call TRBJ1-4; perhaps TRBD1 as D (5 bases). V dropped 4 bases and J dropped 0 bases, with 18 bases sitting between them. Germline CDR1 reads SEHNR; CDR2 reads FQNEAQ (reference sequence). The length of the CDR3 is 18 residues. The CDR3 sequence is CASSWGPRSAATNEKLFF. The CDR3 DNA reads as TGTGCCAGCAGCTGGGGACCTCGGAGCGCTGCAACTAATGAAAAACTGTTTTTT.

As DNA, the CDR3 is TGTGCCAGCAGTCCCCTCCTCTGGGGGCACCAAGAGACCCAGTACTTC. This encodes CASSPLLWGHQETQYF. This sequence joins TRBV28 and TRBJ2-5, with D possibly matching TRBD1 (6 bases). Germline V gene sequence: CDR1 MDHEN, CDR2 SYDVKM. The CDR3 has 16 residues. Trimming left V 5 bases short and J 0 bases short, with 16 bases between.

The sample holds a few counts of this clone. The chain recombines TRBV10-1 with TRBJ2-3, with D maybe TRBD2 (6 bases). This CDR3 has 14 amino acids. CDR1 WNHNN and CDR2 SYGVQD come from the germline V gene (reference sequence). Trimming shortened V by 4 bases and J by 4 bases, and 12 bases separated the two germline ends. As DNA, the CDR3 is TGCGCCAGCAGTGGAACCGGGAGTTCAGATACGCAGTATTTT. This translates into CASSGTGSSDTQYF.

The chain joins TRBV6-6 to TRBJ2-7; D is possibly TRBD2 (5 bases). CDR1 and CDR2 (germline): MNHNY, SVGAGI (reference sequence). Between the trimmed V and J ends, which lost 1 base and 5 bases, there was a span of 9 bases. This CDR3 contains 13 residues. CDR3 nucleotides: TGTGCCAGCAGTTACTACGGGATTGACGAGCAGTACTTC. Translation: CASSYYGIDEQYF.

The rearrangement joins TRBV16 to TRBJ1-1; D perhaps matches TRBD1 (5 bases). V was cut by 6 bases and J by 1 base, with 15 bases left in between. This CDR3 is 15 amino acids long. CDR1 is KGHSY, CDR2 FQNENV, per germline. CDR3 sequence (DNA): TGTGCCAGCAGTCGGACGGGTGGGGGGAACACTGAAGCTTTCTTT. This encodes CASSRTGGGNTEAFF.